This TCR beta chain was documented in a study of blood T cell repertoires in COVID-19. About the study: From the United States, Italy and Spain came samples of acute and convalescent COVID-19. T cells, B-cell-depleted T cells, or PBMCs supplied cDNA or gDNA.

Profiled with immunoSEQ multiplex PCR; TCRdb holds only in-frame clones, not every one. The table has some 270,000 clones, around 90% seen once; the top ten hold 2% to 2.5%. Germline CDR1 reads MNHEY; CDR2 reads SMNVEV (reference sequence). CDR3 size: 14 residues. V dropped 2 bases and J dropped 2; count of bases not matched to a gene: 0. The source of this sequence is a man in his forties or fifties with acute or convalescent COVID-19. This rearrangement joins TRBV27 to TRBJ1-3; 7 bases match TRBD1. Material for sequencing was peripheral blood. DNA for the CDR3: TGTGCCAGCAGTTTAAGGGGGCCTGGAAACACCATATATTTT. Translation: CASSLRGPGNTIYF.